This TCR beta chain was sequenced in a study of blood T cell repertoires in COVID-19. Assay: immunoSEQ multiplex PCR; the TCRdb copy retains only in-frame clones and omits some. Of around 220,000 clones in the sample, approximately 86% were seen once. The V gene's germline CDR1 is MNHEY and CDR2 SVGAGI. Trimming removed 2 bases from V and 9 bases from J, with 8 bases in between. CDR3 length: 12 amino acids. The clonotype comes from a woman younger than 45 with acute COVID-19. The specimen was PBMCs or T cells enriched from blood (not recorded which). The chain links TRBV6-5 to TRBJ2-1; possible D gene TRBD1, 7 bases. In nucleotides, the CDR3 is TGTGCCAGCAGTTACCAGGGGGGTGAGCAGTTCTTC. Residues: CASSYQGGEQFF.